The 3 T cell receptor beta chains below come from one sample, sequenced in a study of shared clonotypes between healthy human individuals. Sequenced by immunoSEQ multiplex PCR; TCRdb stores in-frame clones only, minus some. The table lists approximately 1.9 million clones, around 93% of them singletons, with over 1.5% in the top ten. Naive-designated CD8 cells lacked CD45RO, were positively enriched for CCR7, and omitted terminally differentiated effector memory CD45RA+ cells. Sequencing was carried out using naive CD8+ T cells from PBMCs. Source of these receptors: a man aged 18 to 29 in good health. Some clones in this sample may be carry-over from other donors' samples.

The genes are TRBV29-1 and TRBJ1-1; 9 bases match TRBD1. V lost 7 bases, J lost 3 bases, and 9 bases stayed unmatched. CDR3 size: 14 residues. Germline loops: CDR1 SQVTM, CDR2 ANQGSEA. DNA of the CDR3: TGCAGCGCTGAGAGGACAGGGGACGACACTGAAGCTTTCTTT. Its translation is CSAERTGDDTEAFF.

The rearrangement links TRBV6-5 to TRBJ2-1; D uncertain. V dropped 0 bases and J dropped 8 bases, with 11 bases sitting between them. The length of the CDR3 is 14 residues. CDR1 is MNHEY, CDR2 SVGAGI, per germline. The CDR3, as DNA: TGTGCCAGCAGTTACTCGCGCGCCGCGGATGAGCAGTTCTTC. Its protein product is CASSYSRAADEQFF.

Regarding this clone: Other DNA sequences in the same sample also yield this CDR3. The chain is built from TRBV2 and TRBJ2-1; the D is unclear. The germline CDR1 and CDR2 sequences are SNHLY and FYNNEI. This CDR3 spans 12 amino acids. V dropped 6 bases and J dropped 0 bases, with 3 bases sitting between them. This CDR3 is CASSYSYNEQFF. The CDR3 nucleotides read TGTGCCAGCAGCTACTCCTACAATGAGCAGTTCTTC.